Below are 27 T cell receptor beta chains sequenced from a single sample in a study of blood T cells in healthy people across ages. Then a second PCR, running about 6 to 12 cycles, was carried out with a sample-barcoded 5' primer and a J-beta primer mix. TCRdb analysed the 5' RACE reads with MiXCR anew, one entry per CDR3 protein. The sample yields 590,000 or so distinct CDR3 sequences, 25% to 30% seen once. Material: blood. Receptor source: a woman of 80 years or more in good health.

In the case of this clonotype: A much larger clone differs by one base, so this may be a read error. The chain joins TRBV4-2 to TRBJ2-5; 9 bases are a match to TRBD2. J was trimmed by 11 bases and V by 3 bases; bases with no gene match: 10. This CDR3 comprises 14 residues. The germline V gene has CDR1 LGHNA and CDR2 YNFKEQ. CDR3 residues: CASSQRGGNNEQYF. CDR3 in DNA: TGTGCCAGCAGCCAGCGGGGGGGGAACAATGAGCAGTACTTC.

This clonotype came up many times. The chain recombines TRBV20-1 with TRBJ2-7; TRBD1 is a possible D gene (5 bases). V gave up 2 bases and J gave up 3 bases, with 8 bases separating them. This CDR3 has 12 amino acids. Germline CDR1 reads DFQATT; CDR2 reads SNEGSKA (reference sequence). The DNA of the CDR3 is TGCAGTGCTAGACAGGGTTTCTACGAGCAGTACTTC. It encodes CSARQGFYEQYF.

This clonotype has at least ten counts. The chain links TRBV5-1 to TRBJ2-6, with TRBD1 identical over 8 bases. This CDR3 is built from 20 residues. Looked up from germline, CDR1 is SGHRS and CDR2 is YFSETQ. Losses at the gene ends were 0 bases for V and 0 bases for J; bases not matched to a gene: 11. The DNA for the CDR3 is TGCGCCAGCAGCTTGGCCTTCAGGGGGCAAAGTTTCTCTGGGGCCAACGTCCTGACTTTC. Encoded protein: CASSLAFRGQSFSGANVLTF.

This clonotype was observed at least ten times. The chain employs TRBV4-2 and TRBJ2-6, with 14 bases aligning to TRBD2. The CDR3 is 17 amino acids. Germline-derived CDR1 and CDR2 are LGHNA and YNFKEQ. Trimming cost V 4 bases and J 1 base; bases outside gene matches: 0. CDR3 sequence: CASSRTSGGSGANVLTF. CDR3 in DNA: TGTGCCAGCAGCCGGACTAGCGGGGGGTCTGGGGCCAACGTCCTGACTTTC.

The chain couples TRBV9 to TRBJ1-2; the match to TRBD1 covers 9 bases. The J segment lost 4 bases and the V segment lost 0 bases, leaving 13 bases of the junction unmatched. The CDR3 is 18 amino acids. From germline, CDR1 is SGDLS and CDR2 YYNGEE. Here the CDR3 DNA reads TGTGCCAGCAGCGTAGAATCTCGGTGGGACAGGGCAGGCTATGGCTACACCTTC. This translates into CASSVESRWDRAGYGYTF.

A few counts support this clonotype. The chain couples TRBV6-2 or TRBV6-3 to TRBJ1-5, with a tentative D call TRBD1 (6 bases). Deletions cut 6 bases from V and 9 bases from J, with 18 bases between. Germline V lookup: CDR1 MNHEY, CDR2 SVGEGT. The CDR3 is 14 residues long. The CDR3 spells CASRRGGVQWPQHF. The CDR3 DNA reads TGTGCCAGCAGGCGGGGGGGCGTACAGTGGCCCCAGCATTTT.

This clonotype was counted at least ten times. V and J are TRBV20-1 and TRBJ2-1; no clear D gene. Germline V gene data show CDR1 as DFQATT and CDR2 as SNEGSKA (reference sequence). This CDR3 spans 13 amino acids. The germline V and J ends were trimmed by 0 bases and 2 bases, with 5 bases remaining between them. CDR3 amino acids: CSAREVAYNEQFF. The CDR3 nucleotides are TGCAGTGCTAGAGAAGTAGCCTACAATGAGCAGTTCTTC.

This chain joins TRBV7-8 and TRBJ2-1; 10 positions match TRBD2. Germline trimming cut 5 bases from V and 0 bases from J; bases unmatched to any gene: 7. CDR3 length: 17 residues. CDR1 and CDR2 from the germline V gene are SGHVS and FQNEAQ. CDR3 loop: CASSRGLAQSSYNEQFF. The CDR3 DNA reads TGTGCCAGCAGCCGGGGACTAGCGCAATCCTCCTACAATGAGCAGTTCTTC.

This clonotype has a count of ten or more. This chain links TRBV5-1 with TRBJ1-2, with D possibly TRBD1 on 5 matching bases. Germline CDR1 and CDR2: SGHRS and YFSETQ. This CDR3 comprises 12 residues. Trimming removed 0 bases from V and 10 bases from J, with 10 bases in between. The CDR3 DNA sequence: TGCGCCAGCAGCTTGGACAGGAGGGACTACACCTTC. Translation gives CASSLDRRDYTF.

This sequence joins TRBV7-3 and TRBJ2-1; D is perhaps TRBD2 (5 bases). CDR3 length: 14 residues. The ends were cut back, 1 base at V and 8 bases at J, with 12 bases in the middle. Germline V CDR1 and CDR2: SGHTA, FQGTGA. In DNA, the CDR3 is TGTGCCAGCAGCTTAAGGCCCTACGGGGATGAGCAGTTCTTC. Amino acids: CASSLRPYGDEQFF.

As for this clonotype: This may be a read error, as it is one base from a much larger clone. J is TRBJ2-5 and V is TRBV4-3; D gene uncertain. This CDR3 has 13 residues. CDR1 and CDR2 from the germline V gene are LGHNA and YSLEER. Between the trimmed V and J ends, which lost 0 bases and 11 bases, there was a span of 13 bases. The CDR3 here is CASSQDWWGEQYF. CDR3 nucleotide sequence: TGCGCCAGCAGCCAAGATTGGTGGGGTGAGCAGTACTTC.

This clonotype was counted at least ten times. V and J are TRBV12-3 or TRBV12-4 and TRBJ1-2, with TRBD1 matching 7 bases. This CDR3 has 16 residues. V was clipped by 5 bases and J by 4 bases; unmatched bases: 13. The CDR3 reads CASSRRTGRITYGYTF. CDR3 DNA: TGTGCCAGCAGTCGGAGGACAGGTCGAATTACCTATGGCTACACCTTC.

V is TRBV12-3 or TRBV12-4 and J is TRBJ1-5, with TRBD1 matching 7 bases. The junction had 8 bases not matched to a gene; V was cut back by 0 bases and J by 6 bases. The CDR3 runs 16 residues. CDR3 protein: CASSLAAGGGGQPQHF. The DNA for the CDR3 is TGTGCCAGCAGTTTAGCGGCAGGGGGAGGTGGTCAGCCCCAGCATTTT.

This clonotype showed up many times. The chain uses TRBV5-5 and TRBJ2-3, with a possible D match to TRBD2 (5 bases). The CDR3 loop spans 18 amino acids. Germline values: CDR1 SGHKS, CDR2 YYEKEE (reference sequence). V was pared by 0 bases and J by 0 bases, with 17 bases between. The CDR3, as DNA: TGTGCCAGCAGCTTGGGGCCCGCCATGGGGAGCAGCACAGATACGCAGTATTTT. It yields the protein CASSLGPAMGSSTDTQYF. The entire variable domain, with the rest obtained from reference TRBV5-5 and TRBJ2-3, is as follows: DAGVTQSPTHLIKTRGQQVTLRCSPISGHKSVSWYQQVLGQGPQFIFQYYEKEERGRGNFPDRFSARQFPNYSSELNVNALLLGDSALYLCASSLGPAMGSSTDTQYFGPGTRLTVL.

The chain uses TRBV19 and TRBJ1-5; D possibly corresponds to TRBD1 (6 bases). CDR3 length: 15 amino acids. Trimming stripped 4 bases from V and 1 base from J, with 11 bases between. Germline V gene data show CDR1 as LNHDA and CDR2 as SQIVND (reference sequence). The CDR3 protein is CASSKQGSSNQPQHF. In DNA form, the CDR3 reads TGTGCCAGTAGTAAACAGGGTTCGAGCAATCAGCCCCAGCATTTT.

This clonotype was observed at least ten times. The genes are TRBV12-3 or TRBV12-4 and TRBJ2-7; D may be TRBD2 (6 bases). There are 16 residues in the CDR3. V lost 3 bases to trimming and J lost 0 bases, with 15 bases between them. The CDR3 protein is CASSFFSGTVSYEQYF. For the CDR3, the DNA is TGTGCCAGCAGTTTCTTCTCCGGGACTGTCTCCTACGAGCAGTACTTC.

The rearrangement joins TRBV4-2 to TRBJ1-1, with D perhaps TRBD1 (6 bases). Germline V gives CDR1 LGHNA, CDR2 YNFKEQ. CDR3 size: 15 residues. Trimming removed 1 base at V and 5 bases at J, with 14 bases between. CDR3 amino acids: CASSQGVQGRTEAFF. In DNA form, the CDR3 reads TGTGCCAGCAGCCAAGGGGTACAGGGTAGGACTGAAGCTTTCTTT.

This clonotype occurred many times. The chain recombines TRBV9 with TRBJ2-3; TRBD2 matches at 7 bases. This CDR3 is 15 amino acids long. J was trimmed by 6 bases and V by 0 bases; bases with no gene match: 7. The germline CDR1 and CDR2 sequences are SGDLS and YYNGEE. CDR3 region: CASSVEASGLDTQYF. For the CDR3, the DNA is TGTGCCAGCAGCGTAGAGGCTAGCGGACTCGATACGCAGTATTTT.

In this sample, this clonotype turned up many times. The CDR3 reads CASSYDPATLYEQYF. The CDR3 region has the DNA TGTGCCAGCAGTTACGACCCCGCTACCCTCTACGAGCAGTACTTC. This chain joins TRBV6-5 and TRBJ2-7; D gene uncertain. V lost 2 bases and J lost 3, with 14 bases in between. The CDR3 spans 15 residues. Germline-derived CDR1 and CDR2 are MNHEY and SVGAGI.

At least ten counts were recorded for this clonotype. The chain carries TRBV5-1 and TRBJ2-1; 10 bases are shared with TRBD1. Germline CDR1 is SGHRS and CDR2 is YFSETQ. This CDR3 is 19 amino acids long. The V gene end was trimmed by 1 base and the J gene end by 0 bases; junction bases not matched to a gene: 10. CDR3 DNA sequence: TGCGCCAGCAGCTTGCTAAGGACAGGGGGATTAAGCTCCTACAATGAGCAGTTCTTC. It translates to CASSLLRTGGLSSYNEQFF.

Details on this clonotype: A much more abundant neighbour one base away suggests this may be a read error. V gene TRBV3-1 combines with J gene TRBJ2-3; the D gene is possibly TRBD2 (5 bases). The germline CDR1 and CDR2 sequences are LGHDT and YNNKEL (reference sequence). The CDR3 spans 12 residues. CDR3 in DNA: TGTGGCAGCGGACTGAGCACAGATACGCAGTATTTT. The encoded protein is CGSGLSTDTQYF.

The V call is TRBV20-1, the J call TRBJ1-2; D is undetermined. The CDR3 covers 13 residues. Germline-derived CDR1 and CDR2 are DFQATT and SNEGSKA (reference sequence). The V end was cut by 0 bases, the J end by 8 bases, with 13 bases between. As DNA, the CDR3 is TGCAGTGCTAGAGATGGCGGGGTTGGAGGCTACACCTTC. It specifies CSARDGGVGGYTF.

This clonotype was counted ten times or more. The J gene is TRBJ2-1, the V gene TRBV7-9, with TRBD2 matching over 13 bases. This CDR3 has 17 residues. CDR1 and CDR2 from the germline V gene are SEHNR and FQNEAQ (reference sequence). V lost 4 bases and J lost 1; bases outside the gene matches: 4. CDR3 protein: CASSSGTSGASYNEQFF. The CDR3 DNA reads TGTGCCAGCAGCTCCGGGACTAGCGGGGCGTCCTACAATGAGCAGTTCTTC.

The V call is TRBV21-1, the J call TRBJ2-7; the table's D gene call, TRBD1, was not cross checked with the DNA. TRBV21-1 constitutes a pseudogene. The CDR3 is 16 residues long. CDR3 sequence: CASSKELQGGPYEQYF. The CDR3 region has the DNA TGTGCCAGCAGCAAAGAGCTCCAGGGTGGCCCCTACGAGCAGTACTTC.

This clonotype was seen at least ten times. The chain carries TRBV20-1 and TRBJ2-7; D may match TRBD1 or TRBD2 (6 bases each). V lost 1 base to trimming and J lost 5 bases, with 18 bases between them. The CDR3 loop spans 15 amino acids. The V gene's germline CDR1 is DFQATT and CDR2 SNEGSKA (reference sequence). The CDR3 here is CSARAPLEGGHEQYF. CDR3 DNA: TGCAGTGCTAGAGCCCCTCTCGAGGGGGGCCACGAGCAGTACTTC.

This clonotype was recorded at least ten times. A much larger clone is a single base away; this may be a read error. The CDR3 here is CASSLGRSTDAQYF. The CDR3 DNA is TGTGCCAGCAGTTTAGGCAGAAGCACAGATGCGCAGTATTTT. The J gene is TRBJ2-3, the V gene TRBV12-3 or TRBV12-4, with D uncertain. CDR3 size: 14 residues.

This clonotype has more than one count but fewer than ten. A read error is possible here, since a much larger clone lies one base away. The chain has TRBV12-3 or TRBV12-4 and TRBJ2-5, with 7 nucleotides matching TRBD2. The CDR3 covers 14 residues. The trim removed 3 bases at V and 11 bases at J, leaving 12 bases unmatched. The CDR3 sequence: CASSFSGGGDEQYF. The CDR3, as DNA: TGTGCCAGCAGTTTTTCGGGGGGTGGAGATGAGCAGTACTTC.